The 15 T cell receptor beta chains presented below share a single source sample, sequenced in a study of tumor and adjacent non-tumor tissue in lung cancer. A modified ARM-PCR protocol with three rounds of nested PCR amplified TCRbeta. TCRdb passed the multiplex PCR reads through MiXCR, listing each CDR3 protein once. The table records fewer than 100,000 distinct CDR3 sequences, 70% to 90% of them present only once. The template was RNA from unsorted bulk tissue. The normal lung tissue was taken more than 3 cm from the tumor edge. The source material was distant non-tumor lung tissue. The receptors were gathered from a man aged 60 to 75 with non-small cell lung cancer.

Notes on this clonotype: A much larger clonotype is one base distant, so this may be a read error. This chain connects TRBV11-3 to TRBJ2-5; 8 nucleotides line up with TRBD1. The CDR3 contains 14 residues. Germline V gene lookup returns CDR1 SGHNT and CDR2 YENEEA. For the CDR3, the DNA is TGTGCCAGCAGCAGAACGGACAGGGAAGAGGCCCAGTACTTC. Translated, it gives CASSRTDREEAQYF.

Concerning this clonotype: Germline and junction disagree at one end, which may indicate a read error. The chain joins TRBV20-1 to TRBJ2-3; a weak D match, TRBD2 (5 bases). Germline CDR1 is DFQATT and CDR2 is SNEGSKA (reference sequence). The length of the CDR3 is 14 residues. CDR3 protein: CIASPVSGTDTQYF. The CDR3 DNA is TGCATTGCTAGCCCGGTTTCAGGCACAGATACGCAGTATTTT.

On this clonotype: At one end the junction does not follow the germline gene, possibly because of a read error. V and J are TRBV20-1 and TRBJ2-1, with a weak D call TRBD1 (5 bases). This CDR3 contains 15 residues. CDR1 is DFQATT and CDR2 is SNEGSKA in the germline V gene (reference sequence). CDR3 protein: CSARALTFSYNEQFF. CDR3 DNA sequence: TGTAGTGCCAGGGCCCTAACGTTCTCCTACAATGAGCAGTTCTTC.

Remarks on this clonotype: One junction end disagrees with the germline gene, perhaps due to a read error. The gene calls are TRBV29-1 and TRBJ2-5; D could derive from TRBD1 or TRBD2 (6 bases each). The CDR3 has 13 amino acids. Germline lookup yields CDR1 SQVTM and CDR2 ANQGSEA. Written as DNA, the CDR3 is TGTAGCGTTGGATTGGAGGGGGAAGAGACCCAGTACTTC. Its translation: CSVGLEGEETQYF.

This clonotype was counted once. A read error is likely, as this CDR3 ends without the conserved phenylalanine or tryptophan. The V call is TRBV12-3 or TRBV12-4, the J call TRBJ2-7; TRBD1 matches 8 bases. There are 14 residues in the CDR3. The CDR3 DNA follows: TGTGCAAGCAGTTTAGGGACAGGACGGTCCGAGCAGTACCTC. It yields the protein CASSLGTGRSEQYL.

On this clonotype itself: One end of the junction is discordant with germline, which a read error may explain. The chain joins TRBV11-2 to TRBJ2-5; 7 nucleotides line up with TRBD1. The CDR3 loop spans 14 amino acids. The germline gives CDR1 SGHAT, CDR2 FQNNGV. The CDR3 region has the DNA TGTGACAGCAGCTCCGGACAGGTTCTGGAGATACAGTACTTT. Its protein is CDSSSGQVLEIQYF.

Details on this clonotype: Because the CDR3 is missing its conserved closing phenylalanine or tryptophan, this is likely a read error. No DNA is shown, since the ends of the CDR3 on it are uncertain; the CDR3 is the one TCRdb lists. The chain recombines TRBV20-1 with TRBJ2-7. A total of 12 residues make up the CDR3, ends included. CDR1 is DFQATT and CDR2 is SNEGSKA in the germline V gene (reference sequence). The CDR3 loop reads CSASTVTYERYL.

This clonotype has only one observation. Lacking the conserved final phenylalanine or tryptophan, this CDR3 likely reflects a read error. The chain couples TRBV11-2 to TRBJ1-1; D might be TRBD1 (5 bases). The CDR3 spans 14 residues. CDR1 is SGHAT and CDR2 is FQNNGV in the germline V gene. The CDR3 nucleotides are TGTGTCAGCCTACCTGGACACCAGAACACTGAAGCTTTCTCT. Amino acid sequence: CVSLPGHQNTEAFS.

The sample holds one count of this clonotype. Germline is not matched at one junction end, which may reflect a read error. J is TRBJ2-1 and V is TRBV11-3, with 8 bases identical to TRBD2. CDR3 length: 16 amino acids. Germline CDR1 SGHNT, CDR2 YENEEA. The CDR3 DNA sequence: TGTGTCAGCAGCTTAGTTGGGACTAGGGGGAGGGAGAAGCAATTCTTC. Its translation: CVSSLVGTRGREKQFF.

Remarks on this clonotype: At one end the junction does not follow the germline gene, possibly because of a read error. Here the CDR3 reads CSSSQGTWDSGELFF. The CDR3 DNA reads as TGTTCCAGCAGCCAAGGGACATGGGACAGCGGGGAGCTGTTTTTT. The chain has TRBV4-2 and TRBJ2-2, with 7 bases aligning to TRBD1. Germline-derived CDR1 and CDR2 are LGHNA and YNFKEQ. The CDR3 length is 15 residues.

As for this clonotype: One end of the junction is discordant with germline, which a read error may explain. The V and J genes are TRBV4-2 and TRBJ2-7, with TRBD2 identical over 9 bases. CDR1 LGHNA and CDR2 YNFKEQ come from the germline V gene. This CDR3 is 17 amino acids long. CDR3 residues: CASSQESGGSRANEQYF. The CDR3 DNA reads TGTGCCAGTAGCCAAGAAAGCGGGGGGTCCCGGGCCAACGAGCAGTACTTC.

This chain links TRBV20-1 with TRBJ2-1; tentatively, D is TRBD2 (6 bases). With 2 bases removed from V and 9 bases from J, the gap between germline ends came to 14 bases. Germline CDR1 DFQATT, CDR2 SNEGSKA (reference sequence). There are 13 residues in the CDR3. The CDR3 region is CSARNSGLSEQFF. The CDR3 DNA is TGCAGTGCTAGAAATAGCGGTCTCAGTGAGCAGTTCTTC.

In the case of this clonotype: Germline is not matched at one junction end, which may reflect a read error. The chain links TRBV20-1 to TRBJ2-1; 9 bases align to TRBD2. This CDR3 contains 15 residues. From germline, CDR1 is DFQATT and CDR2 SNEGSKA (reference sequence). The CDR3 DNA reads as TGCAGACGAGTGATAAGGGGGACTAGCTTATATGAGCAGTCCTTC. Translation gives CRRVIRGTSLYEQSF.

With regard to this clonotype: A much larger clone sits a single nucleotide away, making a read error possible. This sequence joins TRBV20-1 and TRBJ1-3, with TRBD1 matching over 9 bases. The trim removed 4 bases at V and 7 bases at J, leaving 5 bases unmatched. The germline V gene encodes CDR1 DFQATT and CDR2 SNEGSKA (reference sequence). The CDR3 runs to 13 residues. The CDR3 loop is CSATPTGGNTIYF. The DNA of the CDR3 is TGCAGTGCTACCCCGACAGGGGGGAACACCATATATTTT.

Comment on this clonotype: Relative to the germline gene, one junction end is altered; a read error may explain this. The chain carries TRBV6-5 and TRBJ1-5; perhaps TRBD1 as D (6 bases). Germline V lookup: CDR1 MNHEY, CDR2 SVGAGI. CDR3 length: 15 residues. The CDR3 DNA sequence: TGTGCCAGCGATTACCTACAGGGAAGCAATCAGCCCCAACATTTT. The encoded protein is CASDYLQGSNQPQHF.